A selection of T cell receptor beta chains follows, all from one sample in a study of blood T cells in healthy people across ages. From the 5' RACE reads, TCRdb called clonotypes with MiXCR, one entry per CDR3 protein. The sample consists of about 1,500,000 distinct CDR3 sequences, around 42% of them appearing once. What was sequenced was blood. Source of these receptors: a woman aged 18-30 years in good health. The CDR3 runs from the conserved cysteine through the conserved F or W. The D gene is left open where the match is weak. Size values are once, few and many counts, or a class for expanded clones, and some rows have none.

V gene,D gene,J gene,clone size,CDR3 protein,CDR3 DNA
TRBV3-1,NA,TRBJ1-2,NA,CASSQAPSGDYGYTF,TGTGCCAGCAGCCAAGCCCCCTCGGGCGACTATGGCTACACCTTC
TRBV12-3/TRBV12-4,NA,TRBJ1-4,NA,CASRGTLIEKLFF,TGTGCCAGCAGAGGGACATTGATTGAAAAACTGTTTTTT
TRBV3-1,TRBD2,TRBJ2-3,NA,CASSPILPLAGVTDTQYF,TGTGCCAGCAGCCCCATCCTACCCCTAGCGGGGGTCACAGATACGCAGTATTTT
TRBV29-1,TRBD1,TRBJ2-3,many,CSVQGAGDTQYF,TGCAGCGTTCAGGGGGCAGGAGATACGCAGTATTTT
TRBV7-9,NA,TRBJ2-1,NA,CASSPRTNYEQFF,TGTGCCAGCAGCCCTCGGACCAACTACGAGCAGTTCTTC
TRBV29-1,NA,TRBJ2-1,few,CSGGPGSSYNEQFF,TGCAGCGGCGGTCCCGGGAGCTCCTACAATGAGCAGTTCTTC
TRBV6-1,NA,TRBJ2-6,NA,CASSVESGANVLTF,TGTGCCAGCAGTGTTGAGTCTGGGGCCAACGTCCTGACTTTC
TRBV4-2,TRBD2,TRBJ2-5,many,CASSPLLAGAYQETQYF,TGTGCCAGCAGCCCCCTTCTAGCGGGGGCCTACCAAGAGACCCAGTACTTC
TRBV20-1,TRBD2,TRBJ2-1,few,CSAPGGGVYNEQFF,TGCAGTGCCCCCGGGGGGGGCGTCTACAATGAGCAGTTCTTC
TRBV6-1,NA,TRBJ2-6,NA,CASRWAANNPSGANVLTF,TGTGCCAGCAGGTGGGCAGCCAACAACCCCTCTGGGGCCAACGTCCTGACTTTC
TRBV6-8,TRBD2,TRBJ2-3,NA,CASSWTSGSKYF,TGTGCCAGCAGTTGGACTAGCGGGAGCAAGTATTTT
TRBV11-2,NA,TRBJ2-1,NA,CASSFGGPPYNEQFF,TGTGCCAGCAGTTTCGGGGGGCCTCCCTACAATGAGCAGTTCTTC
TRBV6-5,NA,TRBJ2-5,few,CASSFAFGEQYF,TGTGCCAGCAGTTTTGCTTTCGGTGAGCAGTACTTC
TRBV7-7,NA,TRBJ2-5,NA,CASSSRDIKETQYF,TGTGCCAGCAGCTCCAGGGACATCAAAGAGACCCAGTACTTC